This T cell receptor beta chain is from a study of CD8+CD57+ T cells in acquired aplastic anemia. Genomic DNA was employed as the template in profiling TCR beta VDJ and CDR3. One entry per CDR3 protein, called by TCRdb with MiXCR from the reads. The sample has some 160,000 distinct CDR3 sequences, around half seen once. Patients chosen for sequencing had shown CD8+CD57+ cell expansion by flow cytometry. There were no patients without severe acquired aplastic anemia. Patient blood was sampled before any therapy had been received. This clonotype appeared a few times. The CDR3 loop spans 15 amino acids. The germline V gene encodes CDR1 SQVTM and CDR2 ANQGSEA. V shed 6 bases, J shed 0 bases, and the junction held 8 bases outside the gene matches.

The TCR originated in a human donor with aplastic anemia. The chain has TRBV29-1 and TRBJ1-3, with 7 bases matching TRBD1. Input material: sorted CD4+, CD8+, or CD8+CD57+ T cells (not recorded which) from PBMCs. The CDR3 spells CSVQDRTISGNTIYF. Written as DNA, the CDR3 is TGCAGCGTCCAGGACAGGACAATCTCTGGAAACACCATATATTTT.